The next 28 T cell receptor beta chains were all read from a single sample in a study of cytomegalovirus exposure and HLA in healthy donors. The PCR had 60 Vbeta and 13 Jbeta primers. Method: immunoSEQ multiplex PCR; TCRdb's copy keeps in-frame clones and lacks some. The table has 150,000 or so clones, 60% to 80% seen once. Material: PBMCs. The receptors derive from a woman in her thirties or forties in good health and CMV-seropositive.

V is TRBV7-6 and J is TRBJ2-7; a possible D gene is TRBD2 (6 bases). V was cut by 5 bases and J by 6 bases, with 14 bases left in between. This CDR3 is 13 amino acids long. CDR1 and CDR2 (germline): SGHVS, FNYEAQ. The CDR3 DNA follows: TGTGCCAGCAGCCTGACCGGGACTTCCGAGCAGTACTTC. It is translated as CASSLTGTSEQYF.

The rearrangement links TRBV2 to TRBJ2-7; D gene unclear. The germline V gene encodes CDR1 SNHLY and CDR2 FYNNEI. The V end lost 2 bases, the J end lost 0 bases, and 11 bases lay between the germline ends. The CDR3 covers 15 residues. CDR3 amino acids: CASSERQTSSYEQYF. CDR3 nucleotide sequence: TGTGCCAGCAGTGAACGTCAAACGAGCTCCTACGAGCAGTACTTC.

Note on this clone: The same CDR3 arises from other DNA sequences in this sample as well. The V gene is TRBV4-1, the J gene TRBJ1-5; no definite D call. Germline V gene lookup returns CDR1 MGHRA and CDR2 YSYEKL. With 0 bases removed from V and 2 bases from J, the gap between germline ends came to 8 bases. The CDR3 spans 15 residues. CDR3 sequence (DNA): TGCGCCAGCAGCCAAGAAGGAGGCGGCAATCAGCCCCAGCATTTT. It encodes CASSQEGGGNQPQHF.

This clone was seen just once. The V gene is TRBV2, the J gene TRBJ2-7; D remains unclear. The CDR3 runs to 11 residues. Per the germline V gene, CDR1 is SNHLY and CDR2 is FYNNEI. Trimming cost V 4 bases and J 7 bases, with 8 bases left between them. The CDR3 loop is CASSVFAEQYF. DNA of the CDR3: TGTGCCAGCAGTGTATTCGCGGAGCAGTACTTC. The entire variable domain, with the rest obtained from reference TRBV2 and TRBJ2-7, is as follows: EPEVTQTPSHQVTQMGQEVILRCVPISNHLYFYWYRQILGQKVEFLVSFYNNEISEKSEIFDDQFSVERPDGSNFTLKIRSTKLEDSAMYFCASSVFAEQYFGPGTRLTVT.

The count of this clone is one. The rearrangement joins TRBV30 to TRBJ2-1, with 9 bases fitting TRBD2. The J segment lost 8 bases and the V segment lost 0 bases, leaving 8 bases of the junction unmatched. Germline V gene sequence: CDR1 GTSNPN, CDR2 SVGIG (reference sequence). The CDR3 consists of 15 residues. The CDR3 reads CAWSVPGGGDYEQFF. Here the CDR3 DNA reads TGTGCCTGGAGTGTACCGGGCGGGGGGGACTATGAGCAGTTCTTC.

This clone was detected only a few times. V is TRBV5-6 and J is TRBJ2-2, with 7 nucleotides matching TRBD2. This CDR3 has 15 residues. The V segment lost 1 base and the J segment 5 bases; nucleotides outside the gene matches: 5. Germline lookup yields CDR1 SGHDT and CDR2 YYEEEE. The CDR3 DNA reads as TGTGCCAGCAGCTTGCCGACCGGGGGGACCGGGGAGCTGTTTTTT. This gives the protein CASSLPTGGTGELFF.

The chain couples TRBV11-2 to TRBJ2-7; D perhaps matches TRBD2 (6 bases). V was shortened by 5 bases and J by 0 bases, with 8 bases between the two germline ends. Germline V gene data show CDR1 as SGHAT and CDR2 as FQNNGV. The CDR3 spans 13 residues. In DNA form, the CDR3 reads TGTGCCAGCAGCCTCGGGGGCTCCTACGAGCAGTACTTC. This sequence encodes CASSLGGSYEQYF. Looking up the rest from reference TRBV11-2 and TRBJ2-7 gives the full variable domain: EAGVAQSPRYKIIEKRQSVAFWCNPISGHATLYWYQQILGQGPKLLIQFQNNGVVDDSQLPKDRFSAERLKGVDSTLKIQPAKLEDSAVYLCASSLGGSYEQYFGPGTRLTVT.

The rearrangement uses TRBV27 and TRBJ1-2; 7 bases are shared with TRBD1. There are 15 residues in the CDR3. The germline V gene has CDR1 MNHEY and CDR2 SMNVEV (reference sequence). V was clipped by 6 bases and J by 5 bases; unmatched bases: 12. CDR3 sequence reads: CASRTDRAPQYGYTF. CDR3 nucleotides: TGTGCCAGCAGAACTGACAGGGCCCCACAATATGGCTACACCTTC.

The rearrangement joins TRBV11-2 to TRBJ2-7; D remains ambiguous. The ends were cut back, 5 bases at V and 2 bases at J, with 13 bases in the middle. The CDR3 runs 14 residues. Germline V CDR1 and CDR2: SGHAT, FQNNGV. CDR3 region: CASSPRHGAYEQYF. The CDR3 bases are TGTGCCAGCAGCCCGAGGCACGGAGCCTACGAGCAGTACTTC.

The chain employs TRBV28 and TRBJ1-2, with 8 bases aligning to TRBD1. The V gene end was trimmed by 3 bases and the J gene end by 4 bases; junction bases not matched to a gene: 4. CDR3 length: 14 amino acids. Germline V lookup: CDR1 MDHEN, CDR2 SYDVKM. CDR3 nucleotide sequence: TGTGCCAGCAGTTTGGTGACAGGGGCCTATGGCTACACCTTC. Protein product: CASSLVTGAYGYTF.

The genes are TRBV25-1 and TRBJ2-1, with D uncertain. CDR3 length: 15 amino acids. The germline V gene has CDR1 MGHDK and CDR2 SYGVNS. Between the trimmed V and J ends, which lost 8 bases and 0 bases, there was a span of 14 bases. The CDR3 loop is CASVARWSSYNEQFF. The CDR3 DNA reads TGTGCCAGCGTGGCGAGGTGGAGCTCCTACAATGAGCAGTTCTTC.

The genes are TRBV2 and TRBJ1-4; 7 nucleotides agree with TRBD1. This CDR3 region has 10 residues. After removal of 7 bases from V and 14 bases from J, the junction contained 4 bases not matched to a gene. Germline V gene lookup returns CDR1 SNHLY and CDR2 FYNNEI. CDR3: CASKGALLFF. CDR3 in DNA: TGTGCCAGCAAGGGGGCCCTGCTGTTTTTT.

V gene TRBV27 combines with J gene TRBJ1-1; D is possibly TRBD1 (5 bases). The CDR3 extends over 14 amino acids. V lost 6 bases and J 2 bases, leaving 13 bases between the germline ends. Germline V gives CDR1 MNHEY, CDR2 SMNVEV (reference sequence). Here the CDR3 DNA reads TGTGCCAGCAGCGTTGGGGCGGCAAACACTGAAGCTTTCTTT. Translated, it gives CASSVGAANTEAFF.

The chain uses TRBV6-1 and TRBJ2-7, with 8 positions matching TRBD2. This CDR3 has 16 amino acids. Germline CDR1 MNHNS, CDR2 SASEGT. V shed 1 base and J 2 bases; nucleotides not matched to a gene: 7. In DNA form, the CDR3 reads TGTGCCAGCAGTGAAGGACGGACTAGCAAACCCTACGAGCAGTACTTC. This encodes CASSEGRTSKPYEQYF.

This chain uses TRBV14 with TRBJ1-4, with D tentatively TRBD1 (5 bases). V gave up 4 bases and J gave up 8 bases, with 17 bases separating them. The germline CDR1 and CDR2 sequences are SGHDN and FVKESK. The CDR3 contains 15 residues. The CDR3 here is CASSPVGRGGEKLFF. DNA for the CDR3: TGTGCCAGCAGCCCAGTGGGGCGTGGAGGGGAAAAACTGTTTTTT. Based on the CDR3 plus reference TRBV14 and TRBJ1-4, the full variable domain is EAGVTQFPSHSVIEKGQTVTLRCDPISGHDNLYWYRRVMGKEIKFLLHFVKESKQDESGMPNNRFLAERTGGTYSTLKVQPAELEDSGVYFCASSPVGRGGEKLFFGSGTQLSVL.

The chain recombines TRBV28 with TRBJ1-1; TRBD1 agrees at 7 bases. Germline trimming cut 8 bases from V and 5 bases from J; bases unmatched to any gene: 17. The CDR3 contains 16 residues. Germline values: CDR1 MDHEN, CDR2 SYDVKM. The CDR3 protein is CASHYRTGVAGTEAFF. CDR3 nucleotide sequence: TGTGCCAGCCATTACCGTACAGGGGTAGCGGGGACTGAAGCTTTCTTT.

The DNA of the CDR3 is TGTGCCAGCAGCTTGTTGTCCCTACCTGGAAACACCATATATTTT. Translating it yields CASSLLSLPGNTIYF. V is TRBV5-6 and J is TRBJ1-3; D uncertain. V dropped 1 base and J dropped 2 bases, with 10 bases sitting between them. CDR3 length: 15 amino acids. Germline V lookup: CDR1 SGHDT, CDR2 YYEEEE. The full variable domain, in which reference TRBV5-6 and TRBJ1-3 provide the parts outside the CDR3, is DAGVTQSPTHLIKTRGQQVTLRCSPKSGHDTVSWYQQALGQGPQFIFQYYEEEERQRGNFPDRFSGHQFPNYSSELNVNALLLGDSALYLCASSLLSLPGNTIYFGEGSWLTVV.

DNA of the CDR3: TGTGCCAGTAGTCCTCCGAGGCCTGTGGGGGGTGAAGCTTTCTTT. Its translation is CASSPPRPVGGEAFF. The chain combines TRBV19 with TRBJ1-1, with D perhaps matching TRBD1 (5 bases). The CDR3 totals 15 residues. The germline CDR1 and CDR2 sequences are LNHDA and SQIVND (reference sequence). The V end was cut by 5 bases, the J end by 7 bases, with 20 bases between.

This clone was counted a single time. The V and J genes are TRBV28 and TRBJ1-3; 8 nucleotides match TRBD1. The CDR3 is 14 amino acids. Germline lookup yields CDR1 MDHEN and CDR2 SYDVKM. The V and J ends lost 6 bases and 4 bases, in that order; junction bases with no gene match: 5. The CDR3 DNA reads as TGTGCCAGCAGCCGGGGACAGGAGGGAAACACCATATATTTT. This gives the protein CASSRGQEGNTIYF.

This chain joins TRBV5-1 and TRBJ2-7, with D possibly being TRBD1 (5 bases). Trimming stripped 1 base from V and 4 bases from J, with 9 bases between. CDR1 is SGHRS, CDR2 YFSETQ, per germline. The CDR3 loop spans 13 amino acids. The CDR3 sequence: CASSLFSGYEQYF. CDR3 sequence (DNA): TGCGCCAGCAGCTTGTTCTCAGGGTACGAGCAGTACTTC.

The chain has TRBV6-6 and TRBJ2-3, with 10 nucleotides matching TRBD2. This CDR3 is built from 15 residues. Germline V CDR1 and CDR2: MNHNY, SVGAGI (reference sequence). V shed 5 bases and J 1 base; nucleotides not matched to a gene: 3. CDR3 sequence reads: CASSPGTSGTDTQYF. The CDR3 DNA reads as TGTGCCAGCAGTCCTGGGACTAGCGGCACAGATACGCAGTATTTT.

V and J are TRBV7-2 and TRBJ1-5; the D is unclear. There are 14 residues in the CDR3. Germline V gene data show CDR1 as SGHTA and CDR2 as FQGNSA. V lost 1 base to trimming and J lost 6 bases, with 10 bases between them. DNA for the CDR3: TGTGCCAGCAGCTTAGGTGTGGGCCCTCAGCCCCAGCATTTT. Translating gives CASSLGVGPQPQHF.

This clone occurred once. The chain combines TRBV9 with TRBJ1-1, with TRBD1 as a possible D gene (6 bases). Germline loops: CDR1 SGDLS, CDR2 YYNGEE. The CDR3 has 13 residues. The V and J ends lost 2 bases and 11 bases respectively, with 16 bases between them. CDR3 coding DNA: TGTGCCAGCAGCGTCGGGGGGCTCAGTAGCGCTTTCTTT. It specifies CASSVGGLSSAFF.

The CDR3 sequence: CASNARGIGKLFF. In nucleotides, the CDR3 is TGTGCCAGCAATGCGCGGGGGATCGGAAAACTGTTTTTT. The chain employs TRBV2 and TRBJ1-4, with D possibly being TRBD1 (5 bases). V gave up 7 bases and J gave up 10 bases, with 16 bases separating them. The CDR3 sequence is 13 residues long. Germline values: CDR1 SNHLY, CDR2 FYNNEI.

This chain joins TRBV2 and TRBJ1-1; D may be TRBD1 (6 bases). The CDR3 consists of 15 residues. Germline V gene lookup returns CDR1 SNHLY and CDR2 FYNNEI. Trimming took off 2 bases at V and 0 bases at J, with 10 bases between the two ends. This CDR3 reads CASSELRDMNTEAFF. The CDR3 DNA follows: TGTGCCAGCAGTGAACTGAGGGACATGAACACTGAAGCTTTCTTT.

The chain carries TRBV28 and TRBJ2-3; 10 bases align to TRBD1. This CDR3 has 15 amino acids. In germline, CDR1 is MDHEN, CDR2 SYDVKM. V gave up 5 bases and J gave up 5 bases; unmatched junction bases: 7. Here the CDR3 reads CASSPQGQGRDTQYF. CDR3 sequence (DNA): TGTGCCAGCAGTCCGCAGGGACAGGGGAGAGATACGCAGTATTTT.

In its sample, this clone was seen a few times. The V gene is TRBV6-5, the J gene TRBJ1-3; a possible D gene is TRBD1 (6 bases). This CDR3 is 13 amino acids long. CDR1 and CDR2 from the germline V gene are MNHEY and SVGAGI. The germline V and J ends were trimmed by 5 bases and 7 bases, with 12 bases remaining between them. The CDR3 DNA reads as TGTGCCAGCAGTCCCGGGAGGGGGAACACCATATATTTT. Its protein is CASSPGRGNTIYF.

This rearrangement joins TRBV28 to TRBJ1-4; 7 bases line up with TRBD1. J was trimmed by 13 bases and V by 1 base; bases with no gene match: 9. The germline CDR1 and CDR2 sequences are MDHEN and SYDVKM. This CDR3 region has 14 residues. This CDR3 is CASSLSGTDYGLFF. CDR3 nucleotides: TGTGCCAGCAGTTTATCCGGGACAGACTATGGACTGTTTTTT. Combining the CDR3 with reference TRBV28 and TRBJ1-4 gives the whole variable domain DVKVTQSSRYLVKRTGEKVFLECVQDMDHENMFWYRQDPGLGLRLIYFSYDVKMKEKGDIPEGYSVSREKKERFSLILESASTNQTSMYLCASSLSGTDYGLFFGSGTQLSVL.